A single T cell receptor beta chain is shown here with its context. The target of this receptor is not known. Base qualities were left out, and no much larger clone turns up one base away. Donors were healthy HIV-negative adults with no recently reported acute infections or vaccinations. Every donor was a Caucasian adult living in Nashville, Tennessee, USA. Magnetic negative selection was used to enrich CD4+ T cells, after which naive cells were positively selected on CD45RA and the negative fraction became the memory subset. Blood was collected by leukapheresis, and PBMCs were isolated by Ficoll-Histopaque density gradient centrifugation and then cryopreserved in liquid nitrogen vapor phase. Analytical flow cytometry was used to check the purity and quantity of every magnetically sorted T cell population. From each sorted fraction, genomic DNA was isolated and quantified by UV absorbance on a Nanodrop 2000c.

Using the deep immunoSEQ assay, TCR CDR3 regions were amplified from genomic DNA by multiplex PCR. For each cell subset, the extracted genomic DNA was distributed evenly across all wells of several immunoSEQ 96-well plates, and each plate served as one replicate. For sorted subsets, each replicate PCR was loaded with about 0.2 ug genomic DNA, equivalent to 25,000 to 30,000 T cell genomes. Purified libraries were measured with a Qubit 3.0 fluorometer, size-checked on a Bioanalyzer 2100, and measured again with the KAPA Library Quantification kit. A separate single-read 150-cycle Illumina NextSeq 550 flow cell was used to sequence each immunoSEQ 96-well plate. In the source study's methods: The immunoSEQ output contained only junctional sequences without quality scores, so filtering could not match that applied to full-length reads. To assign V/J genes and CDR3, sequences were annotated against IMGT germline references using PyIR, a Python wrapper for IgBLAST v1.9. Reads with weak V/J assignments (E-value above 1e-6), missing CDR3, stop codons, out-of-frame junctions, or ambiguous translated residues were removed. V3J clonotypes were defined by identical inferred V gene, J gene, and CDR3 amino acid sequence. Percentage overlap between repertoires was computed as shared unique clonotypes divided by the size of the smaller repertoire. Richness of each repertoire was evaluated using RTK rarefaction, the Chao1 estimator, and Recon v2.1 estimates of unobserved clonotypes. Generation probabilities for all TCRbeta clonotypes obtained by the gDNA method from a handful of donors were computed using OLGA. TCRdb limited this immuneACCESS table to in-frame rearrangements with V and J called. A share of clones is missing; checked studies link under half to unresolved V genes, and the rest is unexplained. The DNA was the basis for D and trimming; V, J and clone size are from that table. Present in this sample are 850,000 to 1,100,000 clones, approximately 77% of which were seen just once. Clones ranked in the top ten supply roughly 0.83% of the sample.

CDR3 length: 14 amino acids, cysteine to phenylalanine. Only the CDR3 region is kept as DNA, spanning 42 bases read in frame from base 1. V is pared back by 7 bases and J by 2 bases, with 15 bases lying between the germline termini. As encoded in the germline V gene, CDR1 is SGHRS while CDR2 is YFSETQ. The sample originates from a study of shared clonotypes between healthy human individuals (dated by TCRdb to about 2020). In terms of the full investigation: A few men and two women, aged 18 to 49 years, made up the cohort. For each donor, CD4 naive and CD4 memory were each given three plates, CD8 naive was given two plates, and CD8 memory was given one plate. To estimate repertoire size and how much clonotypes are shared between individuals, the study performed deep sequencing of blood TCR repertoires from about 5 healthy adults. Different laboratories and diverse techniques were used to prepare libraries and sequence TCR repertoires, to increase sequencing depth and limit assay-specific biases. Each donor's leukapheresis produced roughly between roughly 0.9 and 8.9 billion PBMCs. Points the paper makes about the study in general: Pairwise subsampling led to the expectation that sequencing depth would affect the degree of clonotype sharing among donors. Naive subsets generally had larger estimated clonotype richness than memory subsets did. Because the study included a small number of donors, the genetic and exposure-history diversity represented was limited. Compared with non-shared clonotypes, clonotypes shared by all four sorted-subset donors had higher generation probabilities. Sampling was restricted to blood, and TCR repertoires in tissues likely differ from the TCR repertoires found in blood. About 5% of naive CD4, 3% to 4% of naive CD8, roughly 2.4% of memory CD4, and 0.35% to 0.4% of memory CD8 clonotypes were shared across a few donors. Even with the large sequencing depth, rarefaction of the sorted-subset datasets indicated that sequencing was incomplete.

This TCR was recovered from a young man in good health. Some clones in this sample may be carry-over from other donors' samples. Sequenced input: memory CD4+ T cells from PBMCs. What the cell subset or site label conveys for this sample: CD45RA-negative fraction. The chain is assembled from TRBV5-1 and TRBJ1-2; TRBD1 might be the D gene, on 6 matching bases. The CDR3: CASDLDGQNYGYTF. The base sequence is TGCGCCAGCGACTTAGACGGACAGAACTATGGCTACACCTTC.